Here is one TCR beta chain with its context. Germline V CDR1 and CDR2: SGHRS, YFSETQ. The CDR3 sequence is 14 residues long. V gave up 0 bases and J gave up 6 bases, with 11 bases separating them. Profiling relied on immunoSEQ multiplex PCR, and the TCRdb table lists in-frame clones only, not all of them. This table has around 140,000 clones, more than 85% appearing once. The data belong to a study of T cell responses to AZD1222 COVID-19 vaccine. This specimen consisted of peripheral blood, obtained 28 days after the second AZD1222 dose. V usage is TRBV5-1 and J usage is TRBJ2-3; D ambiguous. This receptor was taken from an adult who received the AZD1222 COVID-19 vaccine. The CDR3 protein is CASSLGTPRDTQYF. For the CDR3, the DNA is TGCGCCAGCAGCTTGGGGACGCCTCGGGATACGCAGTATTTT.